This TCR beta chain was profiled in a study of T cell responses to AZD1222 COVID-19 vaccine. Study outcomes and limitations: Most donors were white British and more were female, and clonal diversity was possibly underestimated. Repertoire sampling occurred only after the peak T cell response.

V gave up 6 bases and J gave up 3 bases, with 23 bases separating them. The CDR3 totals 18 residues. Germline V CDR1 and CDR2: SNHLY, FYNNEI. Worth noting for this clone: Its cognate antigen is unknown.

Produced via immunoSEQ multiplex PCR; TCRdb's table is partial and in-frame only. Among about 97,000 clones listed, about 90% were seen once. Source: peripheral blood, taken on day 0 of AZD1222 vaccination. V is TRBV2 and J is TRBJ2-2; maybe TRBD2 (5 bases). The sequence derives from an adult in good health. The DNA of the CDR3 is TGTGCCAGCAGGAGTCCGGTTTGGGGAGAAACGGACACCGGGGAGCTGTTTTTT. Its translation: CASRSPVWGETDTGELFF.